This record covers a single T cell receptor beta chain. The antigen remains unidentified. Germline assignment: CDR1 SGHDT and CDR2 YYEEEE. The V end was cut by 2 bases, the J end by 3 bases, with 6 bases between. CDR3 length: 12 residues. These data originate in a study of beta chain features in type 1 diabetes. Overall study context: No age, gender or cell yield differences were seen between patients and healthy donors.

Study observations and caveats: TCRB CDR3s from Type 1 diabetes patients were moderately but significantly shorter in all four CD4+ subsets. The VDJ junctions of type 1 diabetes patients carried fewer insertions and more deletions.

Sequencing targeted expressed TCRB transcripts, as all isolated RNA had been reverse transcribed. The average output of naive, central memory and regulatory T cell samples was roughly 3.6 million reads. Measured with immunoSEQ multiplex PCR; TCRdb has only the in-frame clones, and not every one. This table has about 120,000 clones, approximately 15% appearing once. Sorting produced populations that all topped 95% purity. This clonotype was sampled from a man younger than 35 with type 1 diabetes. The sequenced sample was central memory CD4+ T cells from blood. The chain carries TRBV5-6 and TRBJ2-7, with D tentatively TRBD1 (5 bases). CDR3 in DNA: TGTGCCAGCAGCTTAACAGGCTACGAGCAGTACTTC. Protein sequence: CASSLTGYEQYF.